The source of this T cell receptor beta chain is a study of T cell responses to AZD1222 COVID-19 vaccine. The wider study: Recipients boosted at about 4 weeks or about 12 weeks are pooled. Study outcomes and limitations: A mostly white British donor set with more females was recruited, and clonal diversity was possibly underestimated. Seropositive status at baseline applied to only six AZD1222 recipients.

The protocol was immunoSEQ multiplex PCR, while the TCRdb copy is restricted to in-frame clones and leaves out a portion. The sample carries about 120,000 clones, around 90% recorded once. Turning to this clone: Its antigen is unknown.

The CDR3 sequence is 13 residues long. Trimming removed 4 bases from V and 8 bases from J, with 14 bases in between. Germline V gene sequence: CDR1 ENHRY, CDR2 SYGVKD. The V and J genes are TRBV10-3 and TRBJ1-2; maybe TRBD1 (5 bases). Sequenced here: peripheral blood, sampled on day 0 of AZD1222 vaccination. The receptor was derived from an adult in good health. The CDR3 sequence: CAISGTGFRGYTF. CDR3 DNA sequence: TGTGCCATCAGTGGAACAGGTTTTAGGGGCTACACCTTC.